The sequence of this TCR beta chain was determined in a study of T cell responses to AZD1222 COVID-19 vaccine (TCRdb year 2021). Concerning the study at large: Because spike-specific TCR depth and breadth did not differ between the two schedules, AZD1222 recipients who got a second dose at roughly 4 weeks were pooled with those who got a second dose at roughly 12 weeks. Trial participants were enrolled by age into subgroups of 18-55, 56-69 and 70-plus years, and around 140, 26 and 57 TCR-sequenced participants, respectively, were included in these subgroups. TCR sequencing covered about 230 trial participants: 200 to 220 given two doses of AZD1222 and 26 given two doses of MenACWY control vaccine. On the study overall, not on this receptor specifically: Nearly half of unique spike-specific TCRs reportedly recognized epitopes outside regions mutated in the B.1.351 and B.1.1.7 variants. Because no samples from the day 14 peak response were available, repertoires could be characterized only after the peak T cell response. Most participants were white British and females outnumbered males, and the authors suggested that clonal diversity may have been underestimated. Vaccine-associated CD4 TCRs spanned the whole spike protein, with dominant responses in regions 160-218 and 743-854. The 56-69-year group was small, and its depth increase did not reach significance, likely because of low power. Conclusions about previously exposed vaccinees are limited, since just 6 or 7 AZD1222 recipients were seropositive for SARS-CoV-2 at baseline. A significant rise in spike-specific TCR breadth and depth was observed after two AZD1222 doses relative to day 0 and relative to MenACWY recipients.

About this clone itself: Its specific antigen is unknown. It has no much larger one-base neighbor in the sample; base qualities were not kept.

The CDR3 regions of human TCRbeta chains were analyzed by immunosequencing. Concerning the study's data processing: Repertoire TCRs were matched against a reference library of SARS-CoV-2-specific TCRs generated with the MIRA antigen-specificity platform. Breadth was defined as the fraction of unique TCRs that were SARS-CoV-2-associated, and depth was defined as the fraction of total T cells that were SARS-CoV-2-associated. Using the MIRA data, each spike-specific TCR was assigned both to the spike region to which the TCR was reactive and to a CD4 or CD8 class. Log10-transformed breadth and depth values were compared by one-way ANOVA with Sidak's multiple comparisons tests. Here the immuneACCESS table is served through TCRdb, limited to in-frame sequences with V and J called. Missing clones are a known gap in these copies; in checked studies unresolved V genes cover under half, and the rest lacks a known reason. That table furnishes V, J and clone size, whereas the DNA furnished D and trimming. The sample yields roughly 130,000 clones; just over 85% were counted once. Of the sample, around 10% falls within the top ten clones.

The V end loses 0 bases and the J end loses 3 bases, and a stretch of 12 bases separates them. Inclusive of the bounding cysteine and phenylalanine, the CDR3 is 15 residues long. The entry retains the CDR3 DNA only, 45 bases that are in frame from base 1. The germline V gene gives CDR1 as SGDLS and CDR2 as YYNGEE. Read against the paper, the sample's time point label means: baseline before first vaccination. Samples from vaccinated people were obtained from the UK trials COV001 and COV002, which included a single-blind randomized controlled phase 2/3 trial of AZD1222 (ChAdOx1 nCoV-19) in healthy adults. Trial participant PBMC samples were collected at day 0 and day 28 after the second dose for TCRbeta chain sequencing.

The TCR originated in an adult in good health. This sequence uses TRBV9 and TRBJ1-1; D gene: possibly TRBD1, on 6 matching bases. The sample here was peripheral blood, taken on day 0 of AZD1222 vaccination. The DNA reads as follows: TGTGCCAGCAGCGTAGACTCGAGGGGGTACACTGAAGCTTTCTTT. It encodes CASSVDSRGYTEAFF.